This T cell receptor beta chain was recovered during a study of spatial heterogeneity in lung cancer. Study details: A total of some 70 untreated early-stage non-small cell lung cancer patients served as donors.

MiXCR, applied by TCRdb to the 5' RACE reads, yields one record per CDR3 protein. Of roughly 38,000 distinct CDR3 sequences listed, 10% to 13% are singletons. Germline V gene data show CDR1 as ENHRY and CDR2 as SYGVKD. Trimming shortened V by 10 bases and J by 3 bases, and 21 bases separated the two germline ends. This CDR3 is built from 16 residues. This clonotype showed up just a few times. The time point denotes: blood at routine non-recurrence follow-up after resection. Sequenced here: PBMCs, sampled at follow-up. The clonotype was recovered from a female donor with early-stage non-small cell lung cancer. The V gene is TRBV10-3, the J gene TRBJ2-2, with D maybe TRBD1 (6 bases). This CDR3 reads CATTSVGAGDTGELFF. Here the CDR3 DNA reads TGTGCCACAACATCCGTGGGGGCTGGAGACACCGGGGAGCTGTTTTTT.